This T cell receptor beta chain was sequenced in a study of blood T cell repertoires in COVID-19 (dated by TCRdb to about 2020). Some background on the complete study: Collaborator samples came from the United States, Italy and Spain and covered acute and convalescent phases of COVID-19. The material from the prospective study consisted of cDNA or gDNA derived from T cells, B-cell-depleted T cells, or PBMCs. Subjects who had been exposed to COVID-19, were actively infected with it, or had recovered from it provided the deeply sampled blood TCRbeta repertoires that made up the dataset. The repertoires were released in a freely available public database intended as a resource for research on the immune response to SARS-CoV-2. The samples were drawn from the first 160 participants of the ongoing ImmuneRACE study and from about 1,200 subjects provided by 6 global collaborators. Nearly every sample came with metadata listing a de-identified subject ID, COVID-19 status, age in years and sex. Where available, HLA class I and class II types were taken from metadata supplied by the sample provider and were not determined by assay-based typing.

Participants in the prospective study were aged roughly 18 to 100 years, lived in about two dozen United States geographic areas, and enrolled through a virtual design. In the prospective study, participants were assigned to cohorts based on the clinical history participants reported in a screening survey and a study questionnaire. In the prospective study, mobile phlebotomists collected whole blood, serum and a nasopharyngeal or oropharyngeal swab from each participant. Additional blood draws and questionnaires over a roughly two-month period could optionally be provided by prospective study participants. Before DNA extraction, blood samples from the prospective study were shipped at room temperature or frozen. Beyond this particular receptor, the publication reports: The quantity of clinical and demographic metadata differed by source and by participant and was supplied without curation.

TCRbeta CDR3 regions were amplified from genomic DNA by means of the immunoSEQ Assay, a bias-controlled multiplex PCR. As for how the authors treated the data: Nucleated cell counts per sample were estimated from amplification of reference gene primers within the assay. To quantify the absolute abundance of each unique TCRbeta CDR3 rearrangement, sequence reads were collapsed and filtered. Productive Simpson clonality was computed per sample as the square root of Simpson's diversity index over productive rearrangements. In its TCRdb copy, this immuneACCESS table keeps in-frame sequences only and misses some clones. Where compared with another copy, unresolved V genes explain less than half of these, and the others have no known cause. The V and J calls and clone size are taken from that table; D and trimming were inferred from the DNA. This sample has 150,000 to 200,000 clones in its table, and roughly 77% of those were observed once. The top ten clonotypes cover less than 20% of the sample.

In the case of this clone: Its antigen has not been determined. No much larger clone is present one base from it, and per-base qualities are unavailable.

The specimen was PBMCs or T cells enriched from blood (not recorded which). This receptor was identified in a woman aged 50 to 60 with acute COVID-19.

The bases read TGTGCCAGCAGTCTCAAAAGGGGTATCAGCACAGATACGCAGTATTTT. Its translation is CASSLKRGISTDTQYF. The chain couples TRBV25-1 to TRBJ2-3; the D region possibly corresponds to TRBD1 (5 bases align). At the junction V is shortened by 5 bases and J by 0 bases, with 15 bases in between. Via the germline V gene, CDR1 is MGHDK and CDR2 SYGVNS. From the cysteine up to the phenylalanine, the CDR3 has a length of 16 residues. CDR3 DNA is the only sequence kept; it has 48 bases, read in frame from the first base.